One T cell receptor (beta chain) is described in this entry. This sample is part of a study of blood T cell repertoires in COVID-19. Study background: Some COVID-19 samples were acute and others convalescent; all came from the United States, Italy and Spain.

The CDR3 length is 18 residues. Germline CDR1 and CDR2: LNHNV and YYDKDF (reference sequence). J gave up 7 bases and V 5 bases, and 16 bases lay outside the gene matches. Original methodology: Estimated nucleated cell counts came from reference gene primer amplification. Clones were sequenced by immunoSEQ multiplex PCR, and TCRdb holds only the in-frame ones, with some missing. V and J calls and clone size follow that table, whereas D and trimming were derived from the DNA. The repertoire holds approximately 74,000 clones, with 70% to 90% as singletons. The genes are TRBV15 and TRBJ1-4, with TRBD1 identical over 10 bases. This TCR was sampled from a man aged 65 to 85 with acute or convalescent COVID-19. Sequences were obtained from peripheral blood. The CDR3 nucleotides are TGTGCCACCAGCCGTACCGGGACAGGGGCCGCCCCTGGTGAAAAACTGTTTTTT. This encodes CATSRTGTGAAPGEKLFF.